The rows below give T cell receptor beta chains drawn from one sample of a study. MiXCR was run by TCRdb on the RT-PCR reads, yielding one entry per CDR3 protein. Of about 700,000 distinct CDR3 sequences detected, approximately 15% appear once; the ten largest clones hold 3.6%. Sequenced material: memory CD4+ T cells from blood. The receptor source for this set is a female donor in good health, serving as a healthy control. CDR3s include the opening cysteine and the closing phenylalanine or tryptophan.

J | V | CDR3
TRBJ1-2 | TRBV12-3/TRBV12-4 | CASSRQGDTHGYTF
TRBJ2-1 | TRBV7-2 | CASSRGGLLSGDNEQFF
TRBJ2-1 | TRBV7-8 | CASSLTTGTSGQQFF
TRBJ1-1 | TRBV5-1 | CASSLDGQGYTEAFF
TRBJ2-2 | TRBV30 | CAWSVSRTSNTGELFF
TRBJ2-1 | TRBV10-3 | CASTGTILNEQFF
TRBJ2-3 | TRBV4-3 | CASSPSPGAGSTDTQYF
TRBJ2-2 | TRBV18 | CASSPIAGVGTGELFF
TRBJ1-2 | TRBV20-1 | CSASGHRAYGYTF
TRBJ2-5 | TRBV2 | CASSEGSGRIQETQYF
TRBJ2-7 | TRBV20-1 | CSARHPDSYFSYEQYF
TRBJ2-7 | TRBV7-2 | CASSSYPSGTYEQYF
TRBJ2-6 | TRBV15 | CATSQGAGANVLTF
TRBJ1-1 | TRBV7-2 | CASSSERGGEAFF
TRBJ2-1 | TRBV12-3/TRBV12-4 | CASKPDSGSTYNEQFF
TRBJ1-3 | TRBV6-1 | CASSETTGRGDTIYF
TRBJ1-5 | TRBV20-1 | CSARIGTADQPQHF
TRBJ2-1 | TRBV7-2 | CASSLATSGIYEQFF
TRBJ2-2 | TRBV12-3/TRBV12-4 | CAGQVDTGELFF
TRBJ1-2 | TRBV5-1 | CASSLGTSSNYGYTF
TRBJ1-1 | TRBV29-1 | CSVLSGGAEAFF
TRBJ2-7 | TRBV27 | CASSLGGRQSGEQYF
TRBJ2-1 | TRBV4-3 | CASSQAYAGSYNEQFF
TRBJ2-1 | TRBV9 | CASSVGGGSYNEQFF
TRBJ2-7 | TRBV6-2/TRBV6-3 | CASSYDGGASWDF
TRBJ1-2 | TRBV12-3/TRBV12-4 | CASSFGGMGGYTF
TRBJ1-2 | TRBV18 | CASSPEYRVETGYTF
TRBJ2-7 | TRBV9 | CASSVAPTTPYEQYF
TRBJ2-3 | TRBV11-2 | CASRRAEITDTQYF
TRBJ2-6 | TRBV4-2 | CASSPAGGDSSGANVLTF
TRBJ2-6 | TRBV6-5 | CASSSPPGQGASGANVLTF
TRBJ1-1 | TRBV9 | CASSVGWGNTEAFF
TRBJ2-3 | TRBV10-3 | CAIRDPLAGSTDTQYF
TRBJ1-2 | TRBV29-1 | CSAESLGQGEGYGYTF
TRBJ2-2 | TRBV28 | CASEGENTGELFF
TRBJ1-2 | TRBV12-3/TRBV12-4 | CASNPGAAYGYTF
TRBJ2-4 | TRBV6-4 | CASSQSQKNIQYF
TRBJ2-7 | TRBV11-2 | CASSLEVVGFYEQYF